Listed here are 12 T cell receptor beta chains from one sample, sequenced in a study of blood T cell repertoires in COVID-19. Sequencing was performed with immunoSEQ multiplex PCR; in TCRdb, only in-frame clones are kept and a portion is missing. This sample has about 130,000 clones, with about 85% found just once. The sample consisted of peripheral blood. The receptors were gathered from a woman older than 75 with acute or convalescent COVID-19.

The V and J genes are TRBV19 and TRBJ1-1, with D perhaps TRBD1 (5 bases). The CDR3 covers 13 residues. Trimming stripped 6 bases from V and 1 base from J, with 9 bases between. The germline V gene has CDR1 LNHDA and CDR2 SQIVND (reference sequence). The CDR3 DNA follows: TGTGCCAGTAGGCGGACAAGGAACACTGAAGCTTTCTTT. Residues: CASRRTRNTEAFF.

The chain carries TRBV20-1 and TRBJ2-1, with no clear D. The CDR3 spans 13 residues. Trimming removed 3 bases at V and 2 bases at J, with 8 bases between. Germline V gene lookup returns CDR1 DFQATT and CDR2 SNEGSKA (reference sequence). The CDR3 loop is CSASGGAYNEQFF. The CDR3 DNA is TGCAGTGCTAGTGGTGGAGCCTACAATGAGCAGTTCTTC.

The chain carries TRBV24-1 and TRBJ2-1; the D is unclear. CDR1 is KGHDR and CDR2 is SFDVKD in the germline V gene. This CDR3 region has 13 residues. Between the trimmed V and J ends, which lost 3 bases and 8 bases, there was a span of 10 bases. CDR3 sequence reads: CATSDTRRYEQFF. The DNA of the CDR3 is TGTGCCACCAGTGATACCCGGCGGTATGAGCAGTTCTTC.

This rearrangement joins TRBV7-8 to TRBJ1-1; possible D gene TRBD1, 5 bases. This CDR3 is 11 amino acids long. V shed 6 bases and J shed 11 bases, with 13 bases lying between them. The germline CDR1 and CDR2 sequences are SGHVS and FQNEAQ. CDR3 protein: CASSLGLEAFF. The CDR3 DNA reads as TGTGCCAGCAGTCTGGGGCTTGAGGCTTTCTTT.

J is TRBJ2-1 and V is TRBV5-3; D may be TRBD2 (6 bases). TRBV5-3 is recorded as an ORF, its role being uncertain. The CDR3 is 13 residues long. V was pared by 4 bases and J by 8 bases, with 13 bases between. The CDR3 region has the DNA TGTGCCAGAAGCCGGGACTCCCGAGATGAGCAGTTCTTC. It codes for CARSRDSRDEQFF.

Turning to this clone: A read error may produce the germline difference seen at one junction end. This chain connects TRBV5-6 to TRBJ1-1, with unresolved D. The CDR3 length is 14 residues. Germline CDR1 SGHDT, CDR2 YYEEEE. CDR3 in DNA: TGTGCCAGCAGTTTGGAGGCGGGGAACACTGAAGCTTTCTTT. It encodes CASSLEAGNTEAFF.

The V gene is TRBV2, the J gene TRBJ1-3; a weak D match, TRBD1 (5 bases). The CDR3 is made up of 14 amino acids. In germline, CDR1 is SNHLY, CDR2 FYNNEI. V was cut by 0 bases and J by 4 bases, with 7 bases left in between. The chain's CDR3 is CASSEATVGNTIYF. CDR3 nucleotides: TGTGCCAGCAGTGAAGCGACAGTAGGAAACACCATATATTTT.

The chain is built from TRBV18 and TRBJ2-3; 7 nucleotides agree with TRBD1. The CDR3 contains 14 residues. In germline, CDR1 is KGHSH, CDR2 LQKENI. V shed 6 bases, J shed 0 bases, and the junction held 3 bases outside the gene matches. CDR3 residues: CASSGTASTDTQYF. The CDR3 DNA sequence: TGTGCCAGCTCCGGGACAGCTAGCACAGATACGCAGTATTTT.

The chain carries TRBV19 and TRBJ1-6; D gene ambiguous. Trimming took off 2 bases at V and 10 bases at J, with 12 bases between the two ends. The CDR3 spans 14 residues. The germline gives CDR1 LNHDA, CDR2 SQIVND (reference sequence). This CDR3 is CASSINVRGSPLHF. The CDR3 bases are TGTGCCAGTAGTATAAACGTCCGGGGATCACCCCTCCACTTT.

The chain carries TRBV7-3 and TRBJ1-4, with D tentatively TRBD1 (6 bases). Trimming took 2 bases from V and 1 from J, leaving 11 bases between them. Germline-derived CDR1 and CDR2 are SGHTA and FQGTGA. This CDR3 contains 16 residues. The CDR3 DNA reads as TGTGCCAGCAGCTTATGGGGGCGCGAAACTAATGAAAAACTGTTTTTT. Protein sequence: CASSLWGRETNEKLFF.

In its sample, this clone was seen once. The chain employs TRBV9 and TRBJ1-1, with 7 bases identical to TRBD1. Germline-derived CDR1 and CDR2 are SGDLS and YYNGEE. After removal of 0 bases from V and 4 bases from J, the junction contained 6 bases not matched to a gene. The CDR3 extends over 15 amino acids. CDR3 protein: CASSVAPGDSTEAFF. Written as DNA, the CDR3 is TGTGCCAGCAGCGTAGCGCCAGGGGACAGCACTGAAGCTTTCTTT.

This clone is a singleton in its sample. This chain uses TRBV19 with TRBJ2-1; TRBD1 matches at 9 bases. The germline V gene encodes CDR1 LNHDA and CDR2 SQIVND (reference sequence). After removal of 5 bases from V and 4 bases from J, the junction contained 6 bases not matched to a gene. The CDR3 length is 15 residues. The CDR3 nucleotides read TGTGCCAGTAGTCTGACCGGGACAGGGTACAATGAGCAGTTCTTC. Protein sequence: CASSLTGTGYNEQFF.